This T cell receptor (beta chain) is drawn from a study of cytotoxic CD8 clonotypes in ibrutinib-treated CLL. Study-level information: Enrolment comprised about 10 relapsed/refractory and some 15 treatment-naive patients; under 18 were IGHV unmutated.

General study points: For progressing versus sustained-remission patients, sampling times were not the same. There were few public clonotypes, and on treatment they contracted or stayed stable.

Comment on this clone: Its cognate antigen is unknown.

Depth targeted 1 in 200,000 to 1 in 1 million T cells, averaging around 9.5x coverage per clonotype. Only in-frame clones appear in the TCRdb table, and some are missing; sequencing was by immunoSEQ multiplex PCR. The sample lists roughly 200,000 clones, over 60% occurring once. The germline V gene has CDR1 SGDLS and CDR2 YYNGEE. The CDR3 has 15 residues. V lost 5 bases to trimming and J lost 2 bases, with 16 bases between them. The chain joins TRBV9 to TRBJ1-2; possible D gene TRBD1, 6 bases. The source is a human donor with chronic lymphocytic leukemia. The sample here was PBMCs, taken after 24 months of ibrutinib treatment. CDR3 loop: CASSANREDNYGYTF. The CDR3 DNA reads TGTGCCAGCAGTGCCAACAGGGAGGACAACTATGGCTACACCTTC. Full variable domain (rest looked up from reference TRBV9 and TRBJ1-2): DSGVTQTPKHLITATGQRVTLRCSPRSGDLSVYWYQQSLDQGLQFLIQYYNGEERAKGNILERFSAQQFPDLHSELNLSSLELGDSALYFCASSANREDNYGYTFGSGTRLTVV.